Following are 8 T cell receptor beta chains from one sample sequenced in a study of blood T cells in healthy people across ages. With a J-beta primer mix and a sample-barcoded 5' primer, a second PCR ran about 7 to 11 cycles. Via MiXCR, TCRdb re-called the 5' RACE reads, giving one row per CDR3 protein. The table records about 1.7 million distinct CDR3 sequences, roughly 28% of them present only once. The sequenced sample consisted of blood. The receptor source for this set is a woman in her 30s in good health.

Turning to this clonotype: A much larger clone differs from this one at a single base, so this may be a read error. V usage is TRBV29-1 and J usage is TRBJ2-7, with unresolved D. The CDR3 extends over 14 amino acids. Germline V gene sequence: CDR1 SQVTM, CDR2 ANQGSEA. The CDR3 sequence is CSVDRAGLSYKQYF. DNA for the CDR3: TGCAGCGTTGATAGGGCAGGCCTTTCCTACAAGCAGTACTTC.

This clonotype was found a few times. The chain links TRBV24-1 to TRBJ2-3; D gene ambiguous. Trimming took 8 bases from V and 2 from J, leaving 10 bases between them. Germline assignment: CDR1 KGHDR and CDR2 SFDVKD. This CDR3 has 13 residues. As DNA, the CDR3 is TGTGCCACCATGACCCGAAACACAGATACGCAGTATTTT. Translation gives CATMTRNTDTQYF.

Comment on this clonotype: One end of the junction varies from germline; a read error may be responsible. The chain links TRBV7-2 to TRBJ2-1; D may match TRBD1 or TRBD2 (5 bases each). The CDR3 loop spans 16 amino acids. Germline V gives CDR1 SGHTA, CDR2 FQGNSA. The CDR3 nucleotides are TGTGCCTGCAGGCTGTCCGGGACGGAGTCCTACAATGAGCAGTTCTTC. Amino acids: CACRLSGTESYNEQFF.

J is TRBJ2-1 and V is TRBV20-1, with D perhaps matching TRBD2 (7 bases). Germline CDR1 and CDR2: DFQATT and SNEGSKA (reference sequence). The CDR3 consists of 14 residues. V was clipped by 6 bases and J by 2 bases, with 14 bases between them. The chain's CDR3 is CSANRGDTYNEQFF. The DNA of the CDR3 is TGCAGTGCAAATCGGGGGGACACCTACAATGAGCAGTTCTTC.

The chain links TRBV6-5 to TRBJ1-1; D gene uncertain. Trimming removed 2 bases at V and 4 bases at J, with 14 bases between. This CDR3 region has 15 residues. Germline CDR1 reads MNHEY; CDR2 reads SVGAGI. CDR3 sequence: CASSYEGNRGTEAFF. The CDR3 coding sequence is TGTGCCAGCAGTTACGAGGGAAACCGGGGCACTGAAGCTTTCTTT.

This clonotype was counted many times. CDR3 sequence (DNA): TGTGCCAGCAGTTACTCTCTCCAGGAACGTTACGAGCAGTACTTC. Amino acid sequence: CASSYSLQERYEQYF. This rearrangement joins TRBV6-5 to TRBJ2-7; D call uncertain. The ends were cut back, 0 bases at V and 4 bases at J, with 13 bases in the middle. CDR3 length: 15 amino acids. Germline V gene sequence: CDR1 MNHEY, CDR2 SVGAGI.

In this sample, this clonotype turned up a few times. The chain recombines TRBV6-2 or TRBV6-3 with TRBJ2-3, with a tentative D call TRBD2 (6 bases). Germline CDR1 is MNHEY and CDR2 is SVGEGT. V was clipped by 0 bases and J by 0 bases, with 10 bases between them. The CDR3 contains 16 residues. The CDR3 coding sequence is TGTGCCAGCAGTTACTCGCGGGAATCGAGCACAGATACGCAGTATTTT. This sequence encodes CASSYSRESSTDTQYF.

This clonotype was recorded at least ten times. The chain has TRBV6-1 and TRBJ2-5; D is undetermined. Germline V gene lookup returns CDR1 MNHNS and CDR2 SASEGT. Trimming cost V 4 bases and J 2 bases, with 8 bases left between them. This CDR3 region has 13 residues. CDR3: CASSVSQQETQYF. The CDR3 nucleotides are TGTGCCAGCAGTGTAAGCCAGCAAGAGACCCAGTACTTC.